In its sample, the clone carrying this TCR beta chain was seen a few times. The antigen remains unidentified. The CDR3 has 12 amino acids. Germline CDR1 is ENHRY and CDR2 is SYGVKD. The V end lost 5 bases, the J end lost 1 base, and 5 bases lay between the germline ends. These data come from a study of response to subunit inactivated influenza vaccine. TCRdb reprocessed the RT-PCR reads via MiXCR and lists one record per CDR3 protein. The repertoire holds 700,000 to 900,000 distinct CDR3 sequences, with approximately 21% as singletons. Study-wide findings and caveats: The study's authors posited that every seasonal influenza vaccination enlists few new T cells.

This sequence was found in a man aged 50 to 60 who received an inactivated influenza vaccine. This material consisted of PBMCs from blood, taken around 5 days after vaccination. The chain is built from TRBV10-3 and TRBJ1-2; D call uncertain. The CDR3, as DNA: TGTGCCATCAGTCACGATAACTATGGCTACACCTTC. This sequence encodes CAISHDNYGYTF.